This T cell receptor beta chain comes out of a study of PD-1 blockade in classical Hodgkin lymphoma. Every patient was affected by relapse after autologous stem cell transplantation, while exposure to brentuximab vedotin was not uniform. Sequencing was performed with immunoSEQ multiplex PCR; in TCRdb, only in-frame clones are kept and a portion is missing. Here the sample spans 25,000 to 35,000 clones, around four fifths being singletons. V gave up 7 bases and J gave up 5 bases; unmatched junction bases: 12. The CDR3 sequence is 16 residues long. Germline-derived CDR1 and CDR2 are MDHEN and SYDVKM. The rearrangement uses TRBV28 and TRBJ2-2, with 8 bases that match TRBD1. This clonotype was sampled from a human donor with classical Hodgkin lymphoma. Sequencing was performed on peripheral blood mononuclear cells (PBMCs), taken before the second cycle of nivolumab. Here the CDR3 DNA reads TGTGCCAGCATTAACACAGGGGGATCGAGGACCGGGGAGCTGTTTTTT. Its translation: CASINTGGSRTGELFF.